This TCR beta chain was sequenced for a study of radiotherapy plus CTLA-4 blockade in lung cancer. The length of the CDR3 is 16 residues. V gave up 2 bases and J gave up 1 base; unmatched junction bases: 6. Germline V gives CDR1 MGHRA, CDR2 YSYEKL. Focal radiation with ipilimumab CTLA-4 blockade was given to patients with chemo-refractory metastatic non-small-cell lung cancer. General study results and limits: In blood, TCR clones derived from the tumor expanded after radiotherapy plus ipilimumab.

Some clones are missing from TCRdb's copy, which holds only in-frame ones; the method was immunoSEQ multiplex PCR. The sample has tens of thousands of clones, around 85% seen once. This clone occurred once. Its antigen is unidentified. The origin of this receptor is a human donor with non-small cell lung cancer who had a partial response to radiotherapy plus ipilimumab. Material: peripheral blood, obtained from a patient treated with radiotherapy plus ipilimumab. The gene calls are TRBV4-1 and TRBJ1-1; 8 nucleotides agree with TRBD1. CDR3 sequence: CASSQPGQGGNTEAFF. Here the CDR3 DNA reads TGCGCCAGCAGCCAACCCGGACAGGGAGGGAACACTGAAGCTTTCTTT.